The entry below describes one T cell receptor (beta chain). Which antigen it targets is not known. No clone much larger than this one lies a single base away; base qualities are absent. The same CDR3 can be traced to other DNA sequences in this sample. TCR CDR3 regions were amplified from genomic DNA by multiplex PCR using the deep immunoSEQ assay. Extracted genomic DNA from each cell subset was distributed evenly across all wells of several immunoSEQ 96-well plates, and each plate was treated as a replicate. For sorted subsets, about 200 ng genomic DNA, equal to 30,000 to 35,000 T cell genomes, was loaded into each replicate PCR. Purified libraries were quantified with a Qubit 3.0 fluorometer, sized on a Bioanalyzer 2100, and re-quantified with the KAPA Library Quantification kit. Every immunoSEQ 96-well plate was sequenced on a separate single-read 150-cycle Illumina NextSeq 550 flow cell. Regarding the original processing steps: Because the immunoSEQ output included only junctional sequences and no quality scores, the filtering could not be the same as the filtering used for full-length reads. Sequences were annotated with PyIR, a Python wrapper for IgBLAST v1.9, using IMGT germline references to assign V/J genes and CDR3. Reads were filtered out if the reads had weak V/J assignments (E-value above 1e-6), no CDR3, stop codons, out-of-frame junctions, or ambiguous translated residues. V3J clonotypes were defined as sequences sharing the same inferred V gene, J gene, and CDR3 amino acid sequence. To compute the percentage overlap between repertoires, the number of shared unique clonotypes was divided by the size of the smaller repertoire. Repertoire richness was assessed with RTK rarefaction, the Chao1 estimator, and Recon v2.1 estimates of unobserved clonotypes. For all TCRbeta clonotypes obtained by the gDNA method from a few donors, generation probabilities were computed with OLGA. Here the immuneACCESS table is served through TCRdb, limited to in-frame sequences with V and J called. Missing clones are a known gap in these copies; in checked studies unresolved V genes cover under half, and the rest lacks a known reason. V and J calls and clone size are given by that table; D and trimming were obtained from the DNA. The table for this sample lists hundreds of thousands of clones; about 74% of them were counted only once. About 1.8% of the sample belongs to the ten largest clones.

Donors were healthy HIV-negative adults with no recently reported acute infections or vaccinations. Only Caucasian adults living in Nashville, Tennessee, USA were represented among the donors. CD4+ T cells were enriched through magnetic negative selection, after which naive cells were positively selected on CD45RA and the remaining negative fraction served as the memory subset. Blood was obtained by leukapheresis, after which PBMCs were separated by Ficoll-Histopaque density gradient centrifugation and cryopreserved in liquid nitrogen vapor phase. Purity and quantity of every magnetically sorted T cell population were checked by analytical flow cytometry. Genomic DNA was isolated from every sorted fraction and measured by UV absorbance on a Nanodrop 2000c. The sample belongs to a study of shared clonotypes between healthy human individuals (dated by TCRdb to the early 2020s). For the wider study: A few men and a couple of women, aged 18 to 49 years, made up the cohort. For each donor, CD4 naive and CD4 memory were each given three plates, CD8 naive was given two plates, and CD8 memory was given one plate. Blood TCR repertoires of roughly five healthy adults were deeply sequenced to estimate repertoire size and the extent of clonotype sharing between individuals. Different laboratories and diverse techniques were used to prepare libraries and sequence TCR repertoires, to increase sequencing depth and limit assay-specific biases. Leukapheresis yielded between about 0.94 and 9 billion PBMCs per donor. Here is what the overall study found, with its caveats: Sampling was limited to blood, and TCR repertoires in tissue likely differ from TCR repertoires in blood. About 4.5% of naive CD4, 3.5% of naive CD8, 2.3% of memory CD4, and roughly 0.4% of memory CD8 clonotypes were shared across a few donors. The small number of donors limited the genetic and exposure-history diversity represented. Higher generation probabilities were observed for clonotypes shared by all four sorted-subset donors than for non-shared clonotypes. Based on pairwise subsampling, the degree of clonotype sharing among donors was expected to be affected by sequencing depth. Larger estimated clonotype richness was generally found for naive subsets than for memory subsets. Rarefaction of sorted-subset datasets indicated incomplete sequencing despite the large sequencing depth.

Including the terminal cysteine and phenylalanine, the CDR3 comprises 14 residues. CDR3 DNA only is kept here, 42 bases in frame from base 1. The germline V gene encodes CDR1 SEHNR and CDR2 FQNEAQ (reference sequence). Trimming costs V 1 base and J 4 bases, and their ends lie 10 bases apart. The chain is assembled from TRBV7-9 and TRBJ1-1; TRBD1 is a possible D gene, resting on 6 matching bases. The TCR comes from a woman aged 25 to 39 in good health. Sequencing was done on a sample of memory CD4+ T cells sorted from blood. The sample's cell subset or site label, decoded: CD45RA-negative fraction. In nucleotide form, the sequence is TGTGCCAGCAGCTTAGAGGGGGTTGGCACTGAAGCTTTCTTT. Its translation is CASSLEGVGTEAFF.